The next 2 T cell receptor beta chains were all read from a single sample in a study of cytomegalovirus exposure and HLA in healthy donors. The primer mix had 60 Vbeta and 13 Jbeta primers. The repertoire was sequenced with immunoSEQ multiplex PCR; TCRdb's copy has only in-frame clones and lacks some. The data contain over 100,000 clones, around 8.5% of them singletons. Material for sequencing was PBMCs. Receptors were obtained from a man aged 35-49 years in good health and CMV-seronegative.

The gene calls are TRBV19 and TRBJ2-2, with a tentative D call TRBD1 (5 bases). CDR1 is LNHDA, CDR2 SQIVND, per germline (reference sequence). The CDR3 totals 14 residues. The V end was cut by 4 bases, the J end by 3 bases, with 9 bases between. For the CDR3, the DNA is TGTGCCAGTAGTAAGCAGGGTGACACCGGGGAGCTGTTTTTT. Translating it yields CASSKQGDTGELFF.

This clone turned up a few times. V gene TRBV5-1 combines with J gene TRBJ2-4; no reliable D call. V was cut by 2 bases and J by 8 bases, with 11 bases left in between. The CDR3 consists of 13 residues. Looked up from germline, CDR1 is SGHRS and CDR2 is YFSETQ. This CDR3 is CASSFGGADIQYF. The DNA for the CDR3 is TGCGCCAGCAGCTTCGGCGGCGCGGACATTCAGTACTTC. Complete variable domain (other parts from reference TRBV5-1 and TRBJ2-4): KAGVTQTPRYLIKTRGQQVTLSCSPISGHRSVSWYQQTPGQGLQFLFEYFSETQRNKGNFPGRFSGRQFSNSRSEMNVSTLELGDSALYLCASSFGGADIQYFGAGTRLSVL.